These 32 T cell receptor beta chains share one sample of origin, sequenced in a study of graft-versus-host responses after intestinal transplantation. Intraepithelial lymphocytes and lamina propria lymphocytes were released through processing of graft tissue. Assay: immunoSEQ multiplex PCR; the TCRdb copy retains only in-frame clones and omits some. The sample lists approximately 60,000 clones; 89% were seen once. Sequenced here: ileum tissue, sampled 350 to 400 days after transplant. The receptor set was obtained from a human patient who received an intestinal transplant, so some T cells may come from the graft donor.

The chain joins TRBV28 to TRBJ2-1; D is unclear. Trimming stripped 3 bases from V and 3 bases from J, with 9 bases between. The CDR3 length is 14 residues. CDR1 is MDHEN, CDR2 SYDVKM, per germline. The chain's CDR3 is CASSFGSDYNEQFF. The CDR3 nucleotides are TGTGCCAGCAGTTTCGGTTCCGACTACAATGAGCAGTTCTTC. The variable domain in full, with the rest retrieved from reference TRBV28 and TRBJ2-1, is DVKVTQSSRYLVKRTGEKVFLECVQDMDHENMFWYRQDPGLGLRLIYFSYDVKMKEKGDIPEGYSVSREKKERFSLILESASTNQTSMYLCASSFGSDYNEQFFGPGTRLTVL.

This chain connects TRBV2 to TRBJ1-5; TRBD1 agrees at 8 bases. The germline V gene encodes CDR1 SNHLY and CDR2 FYNNEI. This CDR3 spans 15 amino acids. Germline trimming cut 3 bases from V and 3 bases from J; bases unmatched to any gene: 4. The CDR3 nucleotides are TGTGCCAGCAGTGAGGGGGACAGGTCCAATCAGCCCCAGCATTTT. This sequence encodes CASSEGDRSNQPQHF.

The chain carries TRBV5-4 and TRBJ2-1, with D perhaps matching TRBD1 (5 bases). Trimming removed 2 bases at V and 7 bases at J, with 7 bases between. This CDR3 region has 12 residues. Germline V lookup: CDR1 SGHNT, CDR2 YYREEE (reference sequence). This CDR3 is CASSLTGNEQFF. CDR3 coding DNA: TGTGCCAGCAGCTTAACAGGTAATGAGCAGTTCTTC. Supplemented by reference TRBV5-4 and TRBJ2-1, the full variable domain reads ETGVTQSPTHLIKTRGQQVTLRCSSQSGHNTVSWYQQALGQGPQFIFQYYREEENGRGNFPPRFSGLQFPNYSSELNVNALELDDSALYLCASSLTGNEQFFGPGTRLTVL.

This clone was seen only once. The V gene is TRBV6-5, the J gene TRBJ1-2; D not resolved. CDR1 and CDR2 from the germline V gene are MNHEY and SVGAGI. This CDR3 region has 12 residues. V was clipped by 8 bases and J by 7 bases, with 14 bases between them. The CDR3 coding sequence is TGTGCCAGCGCATCTGTAGGTCGTGGCTACACCTTC. Translating gives CASASVGRGYTF.

The V gene is TRBV25-1, the J gene TRBJ1-2, with 9 bases lining up with TRBD1. CDR1 is MGHDK and CDR2 is SYGVNS in the germline V gene. Unmatched junction bases numbered 11, after V lost 10 bases and J lost 5 bases. The CDR3 has 14 residues. This chain's CDR3 is CATSPSDRGYGYTF. The CDR3 DNA follows: TGTGCCACTAGCCCCTCGGACAGGGGTTATGGCTACACCTTC.

V is TRBV15 and J is TRBJ1-2, with TRBD1 identical over 10 bases. After removal of 0 bases from V and 1 base from J, the junction contained 2 bases not matched to a gene. Germline CDR1 reads LNHNV; CDR2 reads YYDKDF (reference sequence). The CDR3 contains 16 residues. CDR3 sequence reads: CATSRDGTGVNYGYTF. The CDR3, as DNA: TGTGCCACCAGCAGAGACGGGACAGGGGTTAACTATGGCTACACCTTC.

This sequence joins TRBV4-1 and TRBJ2-5; 7 bases fit TRBD2. This CDR3 is 15 amino acids long. V was pared by 1 base and J by 5 bases, with 7 bases of the junction left unmatched. CDR1 is MGHRA, CDR2 YSYEKL, per germline. The CDR3 here is CASSQAGGFQETQYF. DNA for the CDR3: TGCGCCAGCAGCCAAGCGGGGGGATTTCAGGAGACCCAGTACTTC.

The gene calls are TRBV4-1 and TRBJ2-5; possibly TRBD1 or TRBD2 for D (7 bases each). This CDR3 is 16 amino acids long. The germline V gene has CDR1 MGHRA and CDR2 YSYEKL. V was shortened by 1 base and J by 2 bases, with 14 bases between the two germline ends. The CDR3 here is CASSQGRGTTQETQYF. CDR3 bases: TGCGCCAGCAGCCAAGGCAGGGGGACTACGCAAGAGACCCAGTACTTC.

The J gene is TRBJ2-6, the V gene TRBV6-1; D call uncertain. The V end was cut by 4 bases, the J end by 0 bases, with 4 bases between. Per the germline V gene, CDR1 is MNHNS and CDR2 is SASEGT. CDR3 size: 14 residues. The CDR3 sequence: CASSGSSGANVLTF. The CDR3 region has the DNA TGTGCCAGCAGTGGATCCTCTGGGGCCAACGTCCTGACTTTC.

This clone has a handful of counts. The chain carries TRBV6-6 and TRBJ2-4; TRBD1 agrees at 7 bases. The germline V gene encodes CDR1 MNHNY and CDR2 SVGAGI (reference sequence). The junction had 11 bases not matched to a gene; V was cut back by 5 bases and J by 7 bases. The CDR3 consists of 15 residues. The CDR3 sequence: CASSTNRVQGNIQYF. DNA of the CDR3: TGTGCCAGCAGTACGAACAGGGTACAGGGGAACATTCAGTACTTC.

V usage is TRBV6-5 and J usage is TRBJ2-1; 12 positions agree with TRBD2. This CDR3 spans 14 amino acids. Germline assignment: CDR1 MNHEY and CDR2 SVGAGI. Unmatched junction bases numbered 7, after V lost 7 bases and J lost 9 bases. In DNA form, the CDR3 reads TGTGCCAGCATTGGGGCTAGCGGGAGGGGTGAGCAGTTCTTC. Residues: CASIGASGRGEQFF.

This chain joins TRBV7-3 and TRBJ2-2; D may be TRBD1 (5 bases). This CDR3 is 17 amino acids long. Germline V CDR1 and CDR2: SGHTA, FQGTGA. V was pared by 0 bases and J by 6 bases, with 17 bases between. The CDR3 DNA is TGTGCCAGCAGCTTAACGTCGGGCAGGGTGGTGTCCGGGGAGCTGTTTTTT. The encoded protein is CASSLTSGRVVSGELFF.

V and J are TRBV5-4 and TRBJ1-3; D not resolved. CDR1 and CDR2 from the germline V gene are SGHNT and YYREEE (reference sequence). Trimming removed 0 bases at V and 0 bases at J, with 4 bases between. This CDR3 comprises 14 residues. The CDR3 coding sequence is TGTGCCAGCAGCTTGGGGACCTCTGGAAACACCATATATTTT. Translated: CASSLGTSGNTIYF.

The sample holds a few counts of this clone. This sequence joins TRBV7-2 and TRBJ2-7, with TRBD1 as a possible D gene (6 bases). CDR1 SGHTA and CDR2 FQGNSA come from the germline V gene. The ends were cut back, 0 bases at V and 7 bases at J, with 13 bases in the middle. This CDR3 comprises 14 residues. CDR3 nucleotide sequence: TGTGCCAGCAGCTTAGCGATTACCGGGACAGAGCAGTACTTC. Translation: CASSLAITGTEQYF.

The V and J genes are TRBV5-1 and TRBJ2-7, with 10 bases that match TRBD1. The V gene end was trimmed by 4 bases and the J gene end by 5 bases; junction bases not matched to a gene: 12. The CDR3 runs to 16 residues. Germline-derived CDR1 and CDR2 are SGHRS and YFSETQ. The CDR3 region is CASSLEGQGFIDEQYF. For the CDR3, the DNA is TGCGCCAGCAGCCTCGAGGGACAGGGGTTTATAGACGAGCAGTACTTC.

The rearrangement links TRBV5-1 to TRBJ2-2, with D perhaps matching TRBD1 (6 bases). Germline CDR1 SGHRS, CDR2 YFSETQ. There are 17 residues in the CDR3. The V end lost 0 bases, the J end lost 6 bases, and 18 bases lay between the germline ends. The CDR3 region is CASSLGATGYGPGELFF. CDR3 DNA sequence: TGCGCCAGCAGCTTGGGGGCTACAGGGTATGGACCCGGGGAGCTGTTTTTT. Supplemented by reference TRBV5-1 and TRBJ2-2, the full variable domain reads KAGVTQTPRYLIKTRGQQVTLSCSPISGHRSVSWYQQTPGQGLQFLFEYFSETQRNKGNFPGRFSGRQFSNSRSEMNVSTLELGDSALYLCASSLGATGYGPGELFFGEGSRLTVL.

The chain recombines TRBV4-1 with TRBJ2-5, with D tentatively TRBD1 or TRBD2 (5 bases each). The CDR3 totals 17 residues. Between the trimmed V and J ends, which lost 0 bases and 7 bases, there was a span of 21 bases. Germline assignment: CDR1 MGHRA and CDR2 YSYEKL. CDR3 nucleotides: TGCGCCAGCAGCCAAGATCCGGGACCGTACCCCCGTGGGACCCAGTACTTC. Amino acids: CASSQDPGPYPRGTQYF.

By share, this clone ranks as medium-sized. This chain joins TRBV5-1 and TRBJ2-3; 9 bases are shared with TRBD2. V gave up 1 base and J gave up 1 base; unmatched junction bases: 4. The CDR3 runs to 16 residues. CDR1 is SGHRS and CDR2 is YFSETQ in the germline V gene. CDR3 bases: TGCGCCAGCAGCTTGCGCGGGAGGGGTGGCACAGATACGCAGTATTTT. As protein: CASSLRGRGGTDTQYF.

J is TRBJ1-2 and V is TRBV6-6; TRBD1 aligns across 7 bases. The CDR3 is made up of 14 amino acids. With V trimmed by 6 bases and J by 2 bases, 6 bases remained unmatched. Germline CDR1 reads MNHNY; CDR2 reads SVGAGI (reference sequence). This CDR3 is CASSLTGQNYGYTF. CDR3 coding DNA: TGTGCCAGCAGCCTGACAGGGCAGAACTATGGCTACACCTTC.

The rearrangement links TRBV29-1 to TRBJ2-1; 11 bases agree with TRBD2. Germline V lookup: CDR1 SQVTM, CDR2 ANQGSEA. This CDR3 spans 14 amino acids. V lost 7 bases to trimming and J lost 4 bases; unmatched junction nucleotides: 6. CDR3 region: CSGIAGGPYNEQFF. The DNA for the CDR3 is TGCAGCGGGATAGCGGGAGGGCCATACAATGAGCAGTTCTTC.

The chain recombines TRBV2 with TRBJ2-7, with 9 nucleotides matching TRBD2. This CDR3 is built from 14 residues. CDR1 is SNHLY, CDR2 FYNNEI, per germline. Trimming removed 4 bases from V and 4 bases from J; junction bases left unmatched: 5. CDR3: CASSVTAGGYEQYF. The CDR3 DNA reads as TGTGCCAGCAGTGTGACAGCGGGAGGATACGAGCAGTACTTC. Full variable domain (remainder filled in from reference TRBV2 and TRBJ2-7): EPEVTQTPSHQVTQMGQEVILRCVPISNHLYFYWYRQILGQKVEFLVSFYNNEISEKSEIFDDQFSVERPDGSNFTLKIRSTKLEDSAMYFCASSVTAGGYEQYFGPGTRLTVT.

The V call is TRBV6-1, the J call TRBJ2-7; 10 positions agree with TRBD1. The V and J ends lost 2 bases and 7 bases, in that order; junction bases with no gene match: 2. In germline, CDR1 is MNHNS, CDR2 SASEGT. CDR3 length: 13 amino acids. CDR3 coding DNA: TGTGCCAGCAGTGAATGGACAGGGGGGGAGCAGTACTTC. Encoded protein: CASSEWTGGEQYF.

This rearrangement joins TRBV7-9 to TRBJ1-2; tentative D call: TRBD1 (6 bases). V was cut by 0 bases and J by 4 bases, with 18 bases left in between. CDR1 and CDR2 (germline): SEHNR, FQNEAQ (reference sequence). The CDR3 covers 17 residues. The CDR3, as DNA: TGTGCCAGCAGCTTAGCGGAGTTGAGGGAAGGGGGCTATGGCTACACCTTC. Encoded protein: CASSLAELREGGYGYTF.

This chain links TRBV25-1 with TRBJ2-7; 11 nucleotides match TRBD1. The ends lost 3 bases at V and 3 bases at J; junction bases unmatched: 1. CDR1 is MGHDK, CDR2 SYGVNS, per germline. CDR3 length: 14 amino acids. CDR3 nucleotide sequence: TGTGCCAGCAGTGAGGACAGGGGGCTCTACGAGCAGTACTTC. Residues: CASSEDRGLYEQYF.

The chain carries TRBV6-1 and TRBJ2-7; D might be TRBD1 (6 bases). Germline V gene sequence: CDR1 MNHNS, CDR2 SASEGT. Trimming shortened V by 7 bases and J by 3 bases, and 13 bases separated the two germline ends. The CDR3 has 13 amino acids. The DNA of the CDR3 is TGTGCCAGCATTCTTGGGGGCAGCTACGAGCAGTACTTC. Residues: CASILGGSYEQYF.

The V gene is TRBV5-4, the J gene TRBJ2-7; 9 bases line up with TRBD1. V lost 4 bases to trimming and J lost 10 bases; unmatched junction nucleotides: 15. The CDR3 totals 15 residues. The V gene's germline CDR1 is SGHNT and CDR2 YYREEE (reference sequence). In DNA, the CDR3 is TGTGCCAGCAGCGCCGGGCGGACAGGGGAGACGGGACAGTACTTC. It is translated as CASSAGRTGETGQYF.

This chain connects TRBV6-6 to TRBJ1-3, with D hard to call. CDR1 and CDR2 from the germline V gene are MNHNY and SVGAGI (reference sequence). This CDR3 has 14 amino acids. V lost 7 bases and J lost 0, with 10 bases in between. CDR3: CASKSATSGNTIYF. The CDR3, as DNA: TGTGCCAGCAAGTCGGCTACCTCTGGAAACACCATATATTTT.

In regard to this clone: At one end, the junction sequence differs from germline, possibly due to a read error. The chain carries TRBV5-1 and TRBJ2-7; 8 nucleotides match TRBD1. The CDR3 runs 16 residues. Germline loops: CDR1 SGHRS, CDR2 YFSETQ. In DNA, the CDR3 is TGCGCCAGCAGCTTGGGAAGGACAGGGTCCTCCCACGAGCAGTACTTC. Protein: CASSLGRTGSSHEQYF.

V gene TRBV27 combines with J gene TRBJ2-3; 7 bases line up with TRBD2. V was clipped by 4 bases and J by 0 bases; unmatched bases: 10. This CDR3 region has 17 residues. In germline, CDR1 is MNHEY, CDR2 SMNVEV (reference sequence). The CDR3 sequence is CASSSSQLAASTDTQYF. CDR3 sequence (DNA): TGTGCCAGCAGTTCCTCCCAGCTAGCGGCTAGCACAGATACGCAGTATTTT.

The V and J genes are TRBV2 and TRBJ2-7; perhaps D is TRBD1 or TRBD2 (5 bases each). Germline CDR1 SNHLY, CDR2 FYNNEI. Trimming stripped 4 bases from V and 0 bases from J, with 16 bases between. CDR3 length: 16 amino acids. This CDR3 reads CASSAPGRTVSYEQYF. The DNA for the CDR3 is TGTGCCAGCAGTGCGCCGGGACGGACTGTCTCCTACGAGCAGTACTTC.

CDR3 loop: CASSRTSGHSDTQYF. The CDR3 region has the DNA TGTGCCAGCAGCCGGACTAGCGGTCATTCAGATACGCAGTATTTT. The J gene is TRBJ2-3, the V gene TRBV7-3; 10 bases match TRBD2. This CDR3 region has 15 residues. V shed 5 bases and J 4 bases; nucleotides not matched to a gene: 6. CDR1 is SGHTA, CDR2 FQGTGA, per germline.

This chain uses TRBV7-3 with TRBJ2-3, with D unclear. The CDR3 is 14 residues long. Germline lookup yields CDR1 SGHTA and CDR2 FQGTGA. Deletions cut 1 base from V and 2 bases from J, with 7 bases between. For the CDR3, the DNA is TGTGCCAGCAGCTTAAGTCCCTCCACAGATACGCAGTATTTT. Translated: CASSLSPSTDTQYF. The full variable domain, with the rest looked up from reference TRBV7-3 and TRBJ2-3, is GAGVSQTPSNKVTEKGKYVELRCDPISGHTALYWYRQSLGQGPEFLIYFQGTGAADDSGLPNDRFFAVRPEGSVSTLKIQRTERGDSAVYLCASSLSPSTDTQYFGPGTRLTVL.